This T cell receptor (beta chain) was documented in a study of blood T cell repertoires in COVID-19. The data were produced by immunoSEQ multiplex PCR, yet TCRdb's version contains in-frame clones alone and is incomplete. This repertoire shows some 40,000 clones, 70% to 90% found once; its top ten account for about 33%. The CDR3 loop spans 15 amino acids. Germline V CDR1 and CDR2: SQVTM, ANQGSEA. The germline V and J ends were trimmed by 0 bases and 2 bases, with 13 bases remaining between them. The origin of this receptor is a woman older than 75 with acute or convalescent COVID-19. V usage is TRBV29-1 and J usage is TRBJ1-2; D ambiguous. The sequenced sample was peripheral blood. The CDR3 DNA sequence: TGCAGCGTTGAAGAGCTTGCAACTTTAAACTATGGCTACACCTTC. Its protein is CSVEELATLNYGYTF.